This passage covers 20 T cell receptor beta chains from one sample sequenced in a study of response to subunit inactivated influenza vaccine listed by TCRdb under 2018. Libraries were built with RT-PCR. The instrument was an Illumina HiSeq 2500. TCRdb trimmed the raw reads at Q25, called clones with MiXCR and kept productive beta chains. Every entry covers one CDR3 protein and lists the most common genes and DNA from its rows. For this sample the table gives about 500,000 distinct CDR3 sequences, of which approximately 15% were detected only once. The top ten clonotypes cover over 2.5% of the sample. Material: CD4+ T cells sorted from PBMCs, obtained roughly 24 months after vaccination. The receptors were sampled from a man between 50 and 69 years old who received an inactivated influenza vaccine. Donor details come from another sample of the same person, matched by shared clones.

This clonotype has only a few counts. V and J are TRBV5-6 and TRBJ2-5, with D maybe TRBD1 (6 bases). This CDR3 is 13 amino acids long. Per the germline V gene, CDR1 is SGHDT and CDR2 is YYEEEE. Trimming took off 2 bases at V and 5 bases at J, with 10 bases between the two ends. The CDR3 DNA reads as TGTGCCAGCAGCTTCTGGGGGCGGGAGACCCAGTACTTC. Translated, it gives CASSFWGRETQYF.

This clonotype showed up just a few times. The rearrangement links TRBV20-1 to TRBJ2-3, with D hard to call. CDR1 and CDR2 (germline): DFQATT, SNEGSKA (reference sequence). V lost 3 bases and J 4 bases, leaving 8 bases between the germline ends. The CDR3 covers 12 residues. The CDR3 coding sequence is TGCAGTGCTAGGTCCTCTGCAGATACGCAGTATTTT. Residues: CSARSSADTQYF.

V gene TRBV20-1 combines with J gene TRBJ2-4; maybe TRBD1 (5 bases). Trimming took 2 bases from V and 1 from J, leaving 12 bases between them. In germline, CDR1 is DFQATT, CDR2 SNEGSKA (reference sequence). The CDR3 consists of 15 residues. The CDR3 coding sequence is TGCAGTGCTAGAACAGGCTTCGGGGCCAAAAACATTCAGTACTTC. This gives the protein CSARTGFGAKNIQYF.

This rearrangement joins TRBV5-6 to TRBJ1-1; tentatively, D is TRBD1 (5 bases). There are 12 residues in the CDR3. The V end was cut by 3 bases, the J end by 7 bases, with 10 bases between. The germline V gene has CDR1 SGHDT and CDR2 YYEEEE. For the CDR3, the DNA is TGTGCCAGCAGCTGGGGGGACGGTGAAGCTTTCTTT. Its translation is CASSWGDGEAFF.

This clonotype was seen a few times. The J gene is TRBJ2-3, the V gene TRBV24-1; 12 nucleotides agree with TRBD1. The germline V gene encodes CDR1 KGHDR and CDR2 SFDVKD. With 3 bases clipped from V and 4 bases from J, the junction kept 4 bases outside the gene matches. The CDR3 is 16 amino acids. CDR3 in amino acids: CATSDRDRGRPDTQYF. The CDR3 nucleotides are TGTGCCACCAGTGATAGGGACAGGGGGCGTCCAGATACGCAGTATTTT.

The chain uses TRBV11-3 and TRBJ1-1; no firm D call. The CDR3 runs to 13 residues. Trimming removed 2 bases from V and 3 bases from J, with 7 bases in between. Germline V gives CDR1 SGHNT, CDR2 YENEEA. Here the CDR3 reads CASSLMYHTEAFF. In DNA form, the CDR3 reads TGTGCCAGCAGCTTAATGTACCACACTGAAGCTTTCTTT. Variable domain in full (rest from reference TRBV11-3 and TRBJ1-1): EAGVVQSPRYKIIEKKQPVAFWCNPISGHNTLYWYLQNLGQGPELLIRYENEEAVDDSQLPKDRFSAERLKGVDSTLKIQPAELGDSAVYLCASSLMYHTEAFFGQGTRLTVV.

This chain uses TRBV7-9 with TRBJ2-4; D is possibly TRBD1 or TRBD2 (5 bases each). The CDR3 contains 15 residues. V was pared by 2 bases and J by 1 base, with 9 bases between. Germline V lookup: CDR1 SEHNR, CDR2 FQNEAQ (reference sequence). In DNA, the CDR3 is TGTGCCAGCAGCTTAATCAGGGAGGCCAAAAACATTCAGTACTTC. Residues: CASSLIREAKNIQYF.

This clonotype has more than one count but fewer than ten. The rearrangement uses TRBV12-3 or TRBV12-4 and TRBJ1-1; unclear D gene. Trimming shortened V by 7 bases and J by 6 bases, and 24 bases separated the two germline ends. CDR3 size: 16 residues. CDR3 protein: CASTSAPGRTVAEAFF. CDR3 nucleotide sequence: TGTGCCAGCACCTCCGCGCCAGGTCGGACGGTGGCTGAAGCTTTCTTT.

The chain employs TRBV20-1 and TRBJ2-1, with 13 bases identical to TRBD2. CDR3 length equals 15 residues. Unmatched junction bases numbered 5, after V lost 6 bases and J lost 3 bases. The V gene's germline CDR1 is DFQATT and CDR2 SNEGSKA (reference sequence). In DNA, the CDR3 is TGCAGTGCCATGGGACTAGCGGGAATCTACAATGAGCAGTTCTTC. Protein product: CSAMGLAGIYNEQFF.

This clonotype was seen many times. V and J are TRBV11-2 and TRBJ2-1, with D possibly TRBD2 on 7 matching bases. V was clipped by 5 bases and J by 6 bases, with 20 bases between them. There are 16 residues in the CDR3. Per the germline V gene, CDR1 is SGHAT and CDR2 is FQNNGV. CDR3 sequence reads: CASSRAGTRLLNEQFF. DNA of the CDR3: TGTGCCAGCAGCCGAGCGGGGACAAGACTCCTCAATGAGCAGTTCTTC. Filled out from reference TRBV11-2 and TRBJ2-1, the complete variable domain reads EAGVAQSPRYKIIEKRQSVAFWCNPISGHATLYWYQQILGQGPKLLIQFQNNGVVDDSQLPKDRFSAERLKGVDSTLKIQPAKLEDSAVYLCASSRAGTRLLNEQFFGPGTRLTVL.

This sequence joins TRBV5-1 and TRBJ2-1, with TRBD2 identical over 10 bases. Trimming at V came to 4 bases and at J to 3 bases, leaving 7 bases not matched to a gene. The CDR3 contains 16 residues. Germline values: CDR1 SGHRS, CDR2 YFSETQ. The CDR3 spells CASSPSTSGDYNEQFF. The CDR3 nucleotides read TGCGCCAGCAGCCCAAGTACTAGCGGGGACTACAATGAGCAGTTCTTC.

A few counts support this clonotype. The chain combines TRBV12-3 or TRBV12-4 with TRBJ2-7; weak D call: TRBD1 (5 bases). The ends were cut back, 3 bases at V and 9 bases at J, with 12 bases in the middle. CDR3 size: 12 residues. The CDR3 DNA reads TGTGCCAGCAGTTTTCAGGGAACCCGGCAGTACTTC. Translating gives CASSFQGTRQYF.

This clonotype has only a few counts. This chain joins TRBV6-2 or TRBV6-3 and TRBJ2-2; the match to TRBD1 covers 11 bases. The CDR3 sequence is 15 residues long. In germline, CDR1 is MNHEY, CDR2 SVGEGT. With 4 bases clipped from V and 7 bases from J, the junction kept 5 bases outside the gene matches. The CDR3 reads CASSWDRGIVGELFF. In DNA, the CDR3 is TGTGCCAGCAGTTGGGACAGGGGGATCGTCGGGGAGCTGTTTTTT.

This clonotype has just a few counts. The rearrangement links TRBV12-3 or TRBV12-4 to TRBJ1-2; 8 nucleotides line up with TRBD1. The CDR3 has 15 residues. V shed 1 base and J 6 bases; nucleotides not matched to a gene: 7. The CDR3 here is CASSLVPGGADGYTF. Here the CDR3 DNA reads TGTGCCAGCAGTTTAGTCCCAGGGGGCGCTGATGGCTACACCTTC.

The J gene is TRBJ2-1, the V gene TRBV12-3 or TRBV12-4; 14 bases are a match to TRBD2. V lost 2 bases, J lost 6 bases, and 6 bases stayed unmatched. This CDR3 has 17 residues. In DNA, the CDR3 is TGTGCCAGCAGTTTAATAGGGGGACTAGCGGGAGTCAATGAGCAGTTCTTC. It specifies CASSLIGGLAGVNEQFF.

The V and J genes are TRBV6-5 and TRBJ2-5; TRBD1 might be the D (6 bases). CDR3 length equals 15 residues. The V end was cut by 0 bases, the J end by 0 bases, with 8 bases between. The V gene's germline CDR1 is MNHEY and CDR2 SVGAGI. In DNA, the CDR3 is TGTGCCAGCAGTTACTCCCACAGGGACCAAGAGACCCAGTACTTC. This translates into CASSYSHRDQETQYF.

This clonotype was observed a few times. The V call is TRBV20-1, the J call TRBJ2-2; D is unclear. The CDR3 sequence is 14 residues long. Per germline, CDR1 DFQATT and CDR2 SNEGSKA (reference sequence). V lost 3 bases and J 6 bases, leaving 14 bases between the germline ends. CDR3 DNA sequence: TGCAGTGCTAGCTCTGGTCGCCTTCCCGGGGAGCTGTTTTTT. It translates to CSASSGRLPGELFF.

The chain joins TRBV11-2 to TRBJ1-6; D not certain. Trimming cost V 0 bases and J 7 bases, with 7 bases left between them. The CDR3 runs 14 residues. In germline, CDR1 is SGHAT, CDR2 FQNNGV. The CDR3 protein is CASSLDWQNSPLHF. Here the CDR3 DNA reads TGTGCCAGCAGCTTAGATTGGCAGAATTCACCCCTCCACTTT.

In this sample, this clonotype turned up a few times. The chain joins TRBV5-1 to TRBJ2-7, with 7 bases fitting TRBD2. The length of the CDR3 is 15 residues. The ends lost 4 bases at V and 6 bases at J; junction bases unmatched: 13. CDR1 and CDR2 from the germline V gene are SGHRS and YFSETQ. In DNA, the CDR3 is TGCGCCAGCAGCCCCGCGAGCAGCGGGACTTTCGAGCAGTACTTC. Its protein product is CASSPASSGTFEQYF.

This clonotype was picked up a small number of times. The DNA for the CDR3 is TGTGCCAGCAGCTTATTTGCTAGCGGGAGCTCCTACAATGAGCAGTTCTTC. It yields the protein CASSLFASGSSYNEQFF. This chain uses TRBV7-6 with TRBJ2-1; 10 nucleotides align to TRBD2. CDR1 and CDR2 from the germline V gene are SGHVS and FNYEAQ. CDR3 size: 17 residues. Germline trimming cut 2 bases from V and 0 bases from J; bases unmatched to any gene: 4.